This TCR beta chain was captured by sequencing in a study of cytomegalovirus exposure and HLA in healthy donors. Points from the study as a whole: Cytomegalovirus-associated TCR beta chains were listed, numbering under 200. Because they were indistinguishable, some V segments, including TRBV6-2 and TRBV6-3, were excluded. Sequencing probably produced one cluster of sequence variants that were highly shared.

Details on this clone: No antigen is known for it.

The PCR had 60 Vbeta and 13 Jbeta primers. This table comes from immunoSEQ multiplex PCR, and its TCRdb copy is limited to in-frame clones, with some not included. Found here are approximately 160,000 clones, around 80% of them singletons; the top ten hold 1%. With V trimmed by 0 bases and J by 3 bases, 3 bases remained unmatched. The CDR3 has 16 amino acids. Germline V gene sequence: CDR1 SGHTA, CDR2 FQGNSA. The TCR originated in a woman between 45 and 65 years old in good health and CMV-seropositive. The V call is TRBV7-2, the J call TRBJ2-1, with 9 bases identical to TRBD2. The sample was PBMCs. CDR3 sequence reads: CASSLAAGGNYNEQFF. The CDR3 bases are TGTGCCAGCAGCTTAGCAGCGGGAGGCAACTACAATGAGCAGTTCTTC.